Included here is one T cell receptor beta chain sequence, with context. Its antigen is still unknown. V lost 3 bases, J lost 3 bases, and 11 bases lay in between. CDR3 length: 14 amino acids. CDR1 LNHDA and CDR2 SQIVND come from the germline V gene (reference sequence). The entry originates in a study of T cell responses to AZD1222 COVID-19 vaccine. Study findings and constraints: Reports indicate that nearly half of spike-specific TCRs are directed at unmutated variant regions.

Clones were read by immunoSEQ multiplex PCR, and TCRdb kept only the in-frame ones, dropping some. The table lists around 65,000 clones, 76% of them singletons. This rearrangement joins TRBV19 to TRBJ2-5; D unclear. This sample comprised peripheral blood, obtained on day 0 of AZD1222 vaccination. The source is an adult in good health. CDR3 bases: TGTGCCAGTAGTATTCAGGCAGCCGAAGAGACCCAGTACTTC. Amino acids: CASSIQAAEETQYF.